The present T cell receptor (beta chain) was sequenced within a study of T cell responses to AZD1222 COVID-19 vaccine. Findings and limits, study-wide: Seropositive at baseline were only 5 or 6 AZD1222 recipients. Donors were largely white British and mainly female; clonal diversity was possibly underestimated.

Pooled in the analysis were second doses at about 4 or about 12 weeks. CDR1 and CDR2 from the germline V gene are SGHDN and FVKESK. Trimming removed 0 bases from V and 0 bases from J, with 11 bases in between. This CDR3 contains 16 residues. The protocol was immunoSEQ multiplex PCR, while the TCRdb copy is restricted to in-frame clones and leaves out a portion. The sample includes 180,000 or so clones, 80% to 95% seen only once; the top ten take 1.5% to 2%. A remark on this clone: Its target is unknown.

This specimen was peripheral blood, taken 28 days after the second AZD1222 dose. The sequence came from an adult who received the AZD1222 COVID-19 vaccine. The chain has TRBV14 and TRBJ1-1; no clear D. The CDR3 DNA reads TGTGCCAGCAGCCAAGATCGGGGAGAGTTGAACACTGAAGCTTTCTTT. It specifies CASSQDRGELNTEAFF. Together with reference TRBV14 and TRBJ1-1, the CDR3 gives the full variable domain: EAGVTQFPSHSVIEKGQTVTLRCDPISGHDNLYWYRRVMGKEIKFLLHFVKESKQDESGMPNNRFLAERTGGTYSTLKVQPAELEDSGVYFCASSQDRGELNTEAFFGQGTRLTVV.